Sequencing of this TCR beta chain was carried out in a study of T cell responses to AZD1222 COVID-19 vaccine. Notes on the study in general: After two AZD1222 doses, spike-specific TCR breadth and depth rose versus day 0.

The CDR3 has 14 residues. From germline, CDR1 is MNHEY and CDR2 SVGEGT. V gave up 4 bases and J gave up 3 bases; unmatched junction bases: 2. Of note for this clone: What it binds is not known.

TCRdb's copy holds only in-frame clones and misses some; the assay was immunoSEQ multiplex PCR. The repertoire holds roughly 120,000 clones, about 87% seen once, with more than 3.5% in the top ten. The TCR originated in an adult in good health. This specimen was peripheral blood, taken on day 0 of AZD1222 vaccination. This sequence joins TRBV6-2 or TRBV6-3 and TRBJ2-4; 8 bases match TRBD2. The CDR3 here is CASSWSGSKNIQYF. The DNA of the CDR3 is TGTGCCAGCAGTTGGAGCGGGAGCAAAAACATTCAGTACTTC.